One and the same sample provided the 26 T cell receptor beta chains below, sequenced in a study of shared clonotypes between healthy human individuals. Clones were read by immunoSEQ multiplex PCR, and TCRdb kept only the in-frame ones, dropping some. The table shows some 1 million clones, with about 75% occurring only once. The sequenced sample was memory CD4+ T cells sorted from blood. The subset here: CD45RA-negative fraction. The receptor source for this set is a man aged 18 to 29 in good health.

The chain combines TRBV7-6 with TRBJ2-7, with 14 positions matching TRBD2. The CDR3 extends over 17 amino acids. Germline V gene sequence: CDR1 SGHVS, CDR2 FNYEAQ. V was clipped by 5 bases and J by 4 bases; unmatched bases: 10. In DNA, the CDR3 is TGTGCCAGCAGCAAACGCGGGGGGACTAGCGGGGGATACGAGCAGTACTTC. As protein: CASSKRGGTSGGYEQYF.

The V call is TRBV27, the J call TRBJ2-3; no clear D gene. V was pared by 0 bases and J by 4 bases, with 8 bases between. Germline lookup yields CDR1 MNHEY and CDR2 SMNVEV (reference sequence). The CDR3 spans 14 residues. The CDR3 nucleotides read TGTGCCAGCAGTTTATCGATCTTCCCAGATACGCAGTATTTT. Residues: CASSLSIFPDTQYF.

V usage is TRBV5-1 and J usage is TRBJ2-3; TRBD2 agrees at 11 bases. Trimming at V came to 4 bases and at J to 5 bases, leaving 3 bases not matched to a gene. The V gene's germline CDR1 is SGHRS and CDR2 YFSETQ. The CDR3 runs 14 residues. DNA for the CDR3: TGCGCCAGCAGCCCACTAGCGGGGGAAGATACGCAGTATTTT. Protein sequence: CASSPLAGEDTQYF. The whole variable domain, remainder taken from reference TRBV5-1 and TRBJ2-3, is KAGVTQTPRYLIKTRGQQVTLSCSPISGHRSVSWYQQTPGQGLQFLFEYFSETQRNKGNFPGRFSGRQFSNSRSEMNVSTLELGDSALYLCASSPLAGEDTQYFGPGTRLTVL.

This chain connects TRBV4-1 to TRBJ1-2; D is ambiguous. The V end lost 0 bases, the J end lost 8 bases, and 13 bases lay between the germline ends. Per germline, CDR1 MGHRA and CDR2 YSYEKL. The CDR3 runs 14 residues. The CDR3 sequence: CASSQDGVSRGYTF. The CDR3 DNA reads as TGCGCCAGCAGCCAAGATGGGGTCTCAAGAGGCTACACCTTC.

A single count supports this clone. The sample contains more than one DNA sequence encoding this CDR3. The rearrangement joins TRBV5-1 to TRBJ2-3, with TRBD2 identical over 11 bases. The CDR3 contains 15 residues. Trimming cost V 4 bases and J 3 bases; bases outside gene matches: 4. Germline CDR1 is SGHRS and CDR2 is YFSETQ. The CDR3 DNA reads as TGCGCCAGCAGCCCTCCTAGCGGGGGGACAGATACGCAGTATTTT. As protein: CASSPPSGGTDTQYF.

The V gene is TRBV10-3, the J gene TRBJ1-4; TRBD1 agrees at 8 bases. V was pared by 2 bases and J by 8 bases, with 4 bases of the junction left unmatched. Germline V gene lookup returns CDR1 ENHRY and CDR2 SYGVKD. The CDR3 consists of 14 residues. The CDR3 sequence: CAISEGDRGEKLFF. Here the CDR3 DNA reads TGTGCCATCAGTGAGGGAGACAGGGGAGAAAAACTGTTTTTT.

This clone was counted at least ten times. The identical CDR3 is also encoded by other nucleotide sequences in the sample. The genes are TRBV9 and TRBJ1-2; D is unresolved. CDR1 is SGDLS, CDR2 YYNGEE, per germline. The V gene lost 2 bases and the J gene lost 0 bases, with 5 bases spanning the gap. The CDR3 has 13 residues. The CDR3 is CASSVGTNYGYTF. Written as DNA, the CDR3 is TGTGCCAGCAGCGTCGGCACTAACTATGGCTACACCTTC. The full variable domain, in which reference TRBV9 and TRBJ1-2 provide the parts outside the CDR3, is DSGVTQTPKHLITATGQRVTLRCSPRSGDLSVYWYQQSLDQGLQFLIQYYNGEERAKGNILERFSAQQFPDLHSELNLSSLELGDSALYFCASSVGTNYGYTFGSGTRLTVV.

This chain links TRBV4-1 with TRBJ2-3; D is unresolved. The germline V gene encodes CDR1 MGHRA and CDR2 YSYEKL. The CDR3 extends over 11 amino acids. Trimming pared 4 bases from V and 6 bases from J, leaving 5 bases between. The DNA of the CDR3 is TGCGCCAGCAGCCCCGGGGATACGCAGTATTTT. This codes for CASSPGDTQYF.

The chain is built from TRBV7-2 and TRBJ2-3; D remains ambiguous. The CDR3 has 11 amino acids. V lost 1 base to trimming and J lost 7 bases, with 3 bases between them. Germline loops: CDR1 SGHTA, CDR2 FQGNSA. The CDR3 DNA reads TGTGCCAGCAGCTTAGGGTATACGCAGTATTTT. As protein: CASSLGYTQYF.

The V gene is TRBV6-1, the J gene TRBJ1-6; no clear D. The CDR3 length is 16 residues. V was clipped by 2 bases and J by 6 bases, with 14 bases between them. The germline V gene encodes CDR1 MNHNS and CDR2 SASEGT. CDR3 nucleotide sequence: TGTGCCAGCAGTGAAATTGTGACACCTTCTAATTCACCCCTCCACTTT. Amino acid sequence: CASSEIVTPSNSPLHF.

This sequence joins TRBV19 and TRBJ2-2, with 12 bases fitting TRBD2. Looked up from germline, CDR1 is LNHDA and CDR2 is SQIVND (reference sequence). Trimming removed 6 bases from V and 2 bases from J; junction bases left unmatched: 4. The CDR3 is 16 residues long. CDR3 in DNA: TGTGCCAGTAGATACGGACTAGCGGGAAACACCGGGGAGCTGTTTTTT. Its translation: CASRYGLAGNTGELFF.

A single count supports this clone. The CDR3 region is CASQDGRNYGYTF. The CDR3 DNA reads TGTGCCAGCCAGGACGGACGAAACTATGGCTACACCTTC. The gene calls are TRBV6-6 and TRBJ1-2; no definite D call. Germline V CDR1 and CDR2: MNHNY, SVGAGI (reference sequence). The V gene lost 8 bases and the J gene lost 2 bases, with 12 bases spanning the gap. CDR3 length: 13 amino acids.

The V gene is TRBV18, the J gene TRBJ1-6; no firm D call. The CDR3 has 17 amino acids. Between the trimmed V and J ends, which lost 6 bases and 0 bases, there was a span of 15 bases. Germline CDR1 KGHSH, CDR2 LQKENI. The CDR3 is CASSTTPLSSYNSPLHF. The CDR3 region has the DNA TGTGCCAGCTCCACGACGCCACTAAGCTCCTATAATTCACCCCTCCACTTT.

The V and J genes are TRBV5-8 and TRBJ2-1; D ambiguous. This CDR3 contains 15 residues. The germline V gene has CDR1 SGHTS and CDR2 YDEGEE. The V end lost 4 bases, the J end lost 0 bases, and 11 bases lay between the germline ends. CDR3 protein: CASSRSGYSYNEQFF. The CDR3 DNA sequence: TGTGCCAGCAGCCGAAGTGGATACTCCTACAATGAGCAGTTCTTC.

The DNA for the CDR3 is TGTGCCTGGAGAGATCCAAGGGGCTACACCTTC. The encoded protein is CAWRDPRGYTF. The chain employs TRBV30 and TRBJ1-2, with no clear D. V lost 3 bases and J 8 bases, leaving 10 bases between the germline ends. The CDR3 has 11 residues. The germline gives CDR1 GTSNPN, CDR2 SVGIG (reference sequence).

A remark on this clone: This sample also contains other DNA sequences that code for the same CDR3. The chain has TRBV5-1 and TRBJ2-3, with D tentatively TRBD1 (6 bases). Germline CDR1 reads SGHRS; CDR2 reads YFSETQ. The ends were cut back, 2 bases at V and 4 bases at J, with 11 bases in the middle. The CDR3 has 14 amino acids. The CDR3 nucleotides are TGCGCCAGCAGCTTTGGACAGAAGGCAGATACGCAGTATTTT. Translation gives CASSFGQKADTQYF.

The CDR3 here is CASSYSSVGSGTEAFF. For the CDR3, the DNA is TGTGCCAGCAGTTACTCATCGGTAGGGAGTGGAACTGAAGCTTTCTTT. V and J are TRBV6-5 and TRBJ1-1, with no clear D. The CDR3 has 16 amino acids. V was shortened by 0 bases and J by 5 bases, with 16 bases between the two germline ends. In germline, CDR1 is MNHEY, CDR2 SVGAGI.

A remark on this clone: Being one base from a much bigger clone, this may be a read error. The sample carries other DNA sequences with the same CDR3. V is TRBV5-1 and J is TRBJ2-7, with TRBD1 identical over 10 bases. This CDR3 comprises 15 residues. With 0 bases clipped from V and 1 base from J, the junction kept 1 base outside the gene matches. CDR1 and CDR2 from the germline V gene are SGHRS and YFSETQ. CDR3 residues: CASSLGTGGSYEQYF. The CDR3 DNA is TGCGCCAGCAGCTTGGGGACAGGGGGATCCTACGAGCAGTACTTC.

This clone has a handful of counts. The CDR3 DNA reads as TGTGCCAGTAGTATCCCGGGGGGGCCCGGGGAGCTGTTTTTT. Translating gives CASSIPGGPGELFF. This sequence joins TRBV19 and TRBJ2-2; 8 positions agree with TRBD2. This CDR3 is 14 amino acids long. Germline V gene sequence: CDR1 LNHDA, CDR2 SQIVND (reference sequence). V trimming: 3 bases; J trimming: 6 bases; junction bases outside the gene matches: 3.

CDR3 sequence (DNA): TGTGCCAGCAGTGAATTCGTAGGTTTCAGTGAGCAGTTCTTC. Protein product: CASSEFVGFSEQFF. The gene calls are TRBV2 and TRBJ2-1; no firm D call. This CDR3 region has 14 residues. Trimming left V 2 bases short and J 9 bases short, with 14 bases between. Per germline, CDR1 SNHLY and CDR2 FYNNEI.

This chain connects TRBV2 to TRBJ2-7, with D possibly being TRBD1 (5 bases). Germline assignment: CDR1 SNHLY and CDR2 FYNNEI. V was cut by 4 bases and J by 4 bases, with 17 bases left in between. The CDR3 runs to 15 residues. The CDR3: CASSARTSSLYEQYF. DNA for the CDR3: TGTGCCAGCAGTGCAAGGACATCGAGTCTATACGAGCAGTACTTC.

The CDR3 sequence: CASKDGGGGTGELFF. The CDR3 DNA reads TGTGCCAGCAAAGATGGCGGGGGTGGTACCGGGGAGCTGTTTTTT. V gene TRBV6-1 combines with J gene TRBJ2-2, with 7 bases fitting TRBD2. This CDR3 spans 15 amino acids. The J segment lost 5 bases and the V segment lost 7 bases, leaving 10 bases of the junction unmatched. From germline, CDR1 is MNHNS and CDR2 SASEGT.

The V gene is TRBV7-6, the J gene TRBJ2-7, with 9 bases fitting TRBD1. Germline lookup yields CDR1 SGHVS and CDR2 FNYEAQ. V gave up 5 bases and J gave up 6 bases; unmatched junction bases: 11. The CDR3 has 15 amino acids. The CDR3 loop is CASSPRTGQGAEQYF. The CDR3 DNA follows: TGTGCCAGCAGCCCGAGGACGGGACAGGGAGCCGAGCAGTACTTC.

This rearrangement joins TRBV5-6 to TRBJ1-5, with 7 bases fitting TRBD1. V was clipped by 6 bases and J by 1 base; unmatched bases: 4. The CDR3 length is 14 residues. Germline loops: CDR1 SGHDT, CDR2 YYEEEE. Here the CDR3 reads CASNQGQSNQPQHF. Here the CDR3 DNA reads TGTGCCAGCAACCAGGGACAGAGCAATCAGCCCCAGCATTTT. Complete variable domain (other parts from reference TRBV5-6 and TRBJ1-5): DAGVTQSPTHLIKTRGQQVTLRCSPKSGHDTVSWYQQALGQGPQFIFQYYEEEERQRGNFPDRFSGHQFPNYSSELNVNALLLGDSALYLCASNQGQSNQPQHFGDGTRLSIL.

The rearrangement links TRBV6-1 to TRBJ2-3; D may be TRBD2 (6 bases). The V gene's germline CDR1 is MNHNS and CDR2 SASEGT. The CDR3 loop spans 16 amino acids. Trimming left V 1 base short and J 0 bases short, with 11 bases between. CDR3 nucleotides: TGTGCCAGCAGTGAAGAGGAGGGCGTCAGCACAGATACGCAGTATTTT. Encoded protein: CASSEEEGVSTDTQYF.

V gene TRBV6-1 combines with J gene TRBJ2-3; the D gene is possibly TRBD1 (5 bases). The CDR3 spans 15 residues. Trimming cost V 8 bases and J 0 bases, with 15 bases left between them. CDR1 is MNHNS, CDR2 SASEGT, per germline. CDR3 loop: CASVRAPFSTDTQYF. The DNA for the CDR3 is TGTGCCAGCGTCAGGGCCCCCTTTAGCACAGATACGCAGTATTTT.